One and the same sample provided the 5 T cell receptor beta chains below, sequenced in a study of blood T cell repertoires in COVID-19 (dated by TCRdb to 2018 to 2021). The protocol used for the library was the immunoSEQ multiplex PCR assay. TCRdb took over this immuneACCESS table, retaining in-frame rearrangements with V and J assigned. Such tables are incomplete; in checked studies, under half of the missing clones stem from an unresolved V gene, and the remainder is unexplained. The sample table holds under 400,000 clones, of which about nine tenths were seen once. The ten largest clones capture approximately 1.6% of the sample. Material: peripheral blood. These TCRs come from a woman aged 25 to 45 with COVID-19, enrolled during active disease.

V usage is TRBV3-1 (or the pseudogene TRBV3-2) and J usage is TRBJ2-1; D unresolved. Germline lookup yields CDR1 LGHDT and CDR2 YNNKEL (reference sequence). This CDR3 has 15 amino acids. Trimming shortened V by 0 bases and J by 0 bases, and 6 bases separated the two germline ends. Here the CDR3 reads CASSQDGDSYNEQFF. The CDR3 DNA reads TGTGCCAGCAGCCAAGACGGAGACTCCTACAATGAGCAGTTCTTC.

V is TRBV4-2 and J is TRBJ2-3, with no clear D. V was clipped by 0 bases and J by 5 bases, with 18 bases between them. Germline CDR1 reads LGHNA; CDR2 reads YNFKEQ. This CDR3 spans 17 amino acids. The CDR3 spells CASSQDLTWRLGDTQYF. The CDR3 nucleotides read TGTGCCAGCAGCCAAGATTTGACTTGGCGGCTCGGAGATACGCAGTATTTT.

This chain links TRBV28 with TRBJ2-3, with TRBD2 matching over 9 bases. J gave up 3 bases and V 3 bases, and 4 bases lay outside the gene matches. The CDR3 loop spans 15 amino acids. In germline, CDR1 is MDHEN, CDR2 SYDVKM. CDR3 sequence (DNA): TGTGCCAGCAGTTTTGGCGGGGGGGTTACAGATACGCAGTATTTT. Translating it yields CASSFGGGVTDTQYF.

J is TRBJ1-5 and V is TRBV6-5; D is unclear. V was trimmed by 5 bases and J by 4 bases, leaving 9 bases between them. The CDR3 contains 13 residues. The germline V gene has CDR1 MNHEY and CDR2 SVGAGI. The CDR3 here is CASSPSPNQPQHF. In DNA, the CDR3 is TGTGCCAGCAGTCCCAGTCCGAATCAGCCCCAGCATTTT.

The CDR3: CATGGRVSNQPQHF. The CDR3 DNA is TGTGCCACCGGGGGCCGGGTAAGCAATCAGCCCCAGCATTTT. The V call is TRBV15, the J call TRBJ1-5; maybe TRBD1 (6 bases). Trimming pared 8 bases from V and 1 base from J, leaving 12 bases between. This CDR3 has 14 residues. From germline, CDR1 is LNHNV and CDR2 YYDKDF (reference sequence). Based on the CDR3 plus reference TRBV15 and TRBJ1-5, the full variable domain is DAMVIQNPRYQVTQFGKPVTLSCSQTLNHNVMYWYQQKSSQAPKLLFHYYDKDFNNEADTPDNFQSRRPNTSFCFLDIRSPGLGDTAMYLCATGGRVSNQPQHFGDGTRLSIL.